Below are 17 T cell receptor beta chains sequenced from a single sample in a study of blood T cell repertoires in COVID-19. Sequencing was performed with immunoSEQ multiplex PCR; in TCRdb, only in-frame clones are kept and a portion is missing. The sample lists around 99,000 clones, about four fifths occurring once. The sample consisted of peripheral blood. The receptors were sampled from a man in his sixties or seventies with acute or convalescent COVID-19.

The sample holds many counts of this clone. The rearrangement joins TRBV27 to TRBJ1-2; D gene unclear. The CDR3 contains 14 residues. Germline values: CDR1 MNHEY, CDR2 SMNVEV (reference sequence). The V gene lost 2 bases and the J gene lost 5 bases, with 12 bases spanning the gap. DNA for the CDR3: TGTGCCAGCAGTTTAATCTGGGGAGGGTATGGCTACACCTTC. This codes for CASSLIWGGYGYTF.

The chain joins TRBV7-3 to TRBJ2-5, with TRBD2 matching 9 bases. V lost 5 bases, J lost 1 base, and 5 bases stayed unmatched. The germline gives CDR1 SGHTA, CDR2 FQGTGA. The CDR3 length is 15 residues. In nucleotides, the CDR3 is TGTGCCAGCAGCCCCCAAGCGGGGGGCCAAGAGACCCAGTACTTC. This sequence encodes CASSPQAGGQETQYF.

A single count supports this clone. The genes are TRBV7-8 and TRBJ2-2, with D tentatively TRBD1 (5 bases). This CDR3 has 15 amino acids. The germline V and J ends were trimmed by 1 base and 5 bases, with 11 bases remaining between them. Germline assignment: CDR1 SGHVS and CDR2 FQNEAQ. This CDR3 reads CASSLVRDGTGELFF. For the CDR3, the DNA is TGTGCCAGCAGCTTAGTCAGGGATGGGACCGGGGAGCTGTTTTTT.

The genes are TRBV18 and TRBJ1-2, with no clear D. V was clipped by 5 bases and J by 10 bases, with 14 bases between them. The CDR3 spans 12 residues. The V gene's germline CDR1 is KGHSH and CDR2 LQKENI. CDR3 bases: TGTGCCAGCTCAACGACACCTGACGACTACACCTTC. It encodes CASSTTPDDYTF. The whole variable domain, filled in from reference TRBV18 and TRBJ1-2, reads NAGVMQNPRHLVRRRGQEARLRCSPMKGHSHVYWYRQLPEEGLKFMVYLQKENIIDESGMPKERFSAEFPKEGPSILRIQQVVRGDSAAYFCASSTTPDDYTFGSGTRLTVV.

This chain uses TRBV27 with TRBJ2-6, with unresolved D. This CDR3 has 14 residues. V was cut by 5 bases and J by 0 bases, with 5 bases left in between. In germline, CDR1 is MNHEY, CDR2 SMNVEV (reference sequence). In DNA, the CDR3 is TGTGCCAGCAGTCCCAGCTCTGGGGCCAACGTCCTGACTTTC. Protein product: CASSPSSGANVLTF.

The chain is built from TRBV5-1 and TRBJ2-3; 9 nucleotides line up with TRBD1. The germline gives CDR1 SGHRS, CDR2 YFSETQ. CDR3 length: 14 amino acids. V was pared by 4 bases and J by 6 bases, with 6 bases of the junction left unmatched. CDR3: CASSQDRGIDTQYF. The CDR3 region has the DNA TGCGCCAGCAGCCAGGACAGGGGAATCGATACGCAGTATTTT. Looking up the rest from reference TRBV5-1 and TRBJ2-3 gives the full variable domain: KAGVTQTPRYLIKTRGQQVTLSCSPISGHRSVSWYQQTPGQGLQFLFEYFSETQRNKGNFPGRFSGRQFSNSRSEMNVSTLELGDSALYLCASSQDRGIDTQYFGPGTRLTVL.

A few counts support this clone. This rearrangement joins TRBV2 to TRBJ2-4; no reliable D call. V lost 8 bases to trimming and J lost 3 bases, with 8 bases between them. The V gene's germline CDR1 is SNHLY and CDR2 FYNNEI. CDR3 size: 12 residues. The DNA for the CDR3 is TGTGCCAGCCTGGGCAGCAAAAACATTCAGTACTTC. Its translation is CASLGSKNIQYF.

This clone has a handful of counts. The rearrangement uses TRBV19 and TRBJ1-1; D is uncertain. Germline V CDR1 and CDR2: LNHDA, SQIVND (reference sequence). The ends were cut back, 5 bases at V and 13 bases at J, with 20 bases in the middle. The CDR3 runs 13 residues. Written as DNA, the CDR3 is TGTGCCAGTAGTCCCACCGCGGACTCGGTTGATTTCTTT. This gives the protein CASSPTADSVDFF. Filled out from reference TRBV19 and TRBJ1-1, the complete variable domain reads DGGITQSPKYLFRKEGQNVTLSCEQNLNHDAMYWYRQDPGQGLRLIYYSQIVNDFQKGDIAEGYSVSREKKESFPLTVTSAQKNPTAFYLCASSPTADSVDFFGQGTRLTVV.

The chain carries TRBV27 and TRBJ1-3; weak D call: TRBD1 (5 bases). V lost 6 bases to trimming and J lost 4 bases, with 16 bases between them. There are 15 residues in the CDR3. Germline V gene data show CDR1 as MNHEY and CDR2 as SMNVEV (reference sequence). The CDR3 sequence is CASSRMGGTGNTIYF. The CDR3 DNA reads as TGTGCCAGCAGCCGCATGGGAGGGACGGGAAACACCATATATTTT.

This sequence joins TRBV11-2 and TRBJ2-7; 10 bases agree with TRBD1. The CDR3 consists of 16 residues. The V segment lost 4 bases and the J segment 3 bases; nucleotides outside the gene matches: 9. In germline, CDR1 is SGHAT, CDR2 FQNNGV. The CDR3 coding sequence is TGTGCCAGCAGCTCACTTAGACAGGGGGCTCTCTACGAGCAGTACTTC. Amino acid sequence: CASSSLRQGALYEQYF.

V and J are TRBV7-3 and TRBJ1-1; perhaps TRBD1 as D (5 bases). The V end lost 5 bases, the J end lost 3 bases, and 13 bases lay between the germline ends. CDR1 is SGHTA, CDR2 FQGTGA, per germline. This CDR3 spans 14 amino acids. CDR3 nucleotide sequence: TGTGCCAGCAGCCAGTTCGGGGGGGACACTGAAGCTTTCTTT. Its protein product is CASSQFGGDTEAFF. Full variable domain (missing parts from reference TRBV7-3 and TRBJ1-1): GAGVSQTPSNKVTEKGKYVELRCDPISGHTALYWYRQSLGQGPEFLIYFQGTGAADDSGLPNDRFFAVRPEGSVSTLKIQRTERGDSAVYLCASSQFGGDTEAFFGQGTRLTVV.

The V call is TRBV18, the J call TRBJ2-1; TRBD1 aligns across 9 bases. The trim removed 4 bases at V and 4 bases at J, leaving 5 bases unmatched. The germline CDR1 and CDR2 sequences are KGHSH and LQKENI. The CDR3 consists of 15 residues. In DNA form, the CDR3 reads TGTGCCAGCTCACAGGGACAGGGAGGTTACAATGAGCAGTTCTTC. Translating gives CASSQGQGGYNEQFF.

The V gene is TRBV7-8, the J gene TRBJ1-2; D ambiguous. The CDR3 covers 14 residues. The V end was cut by 1 base, the J end by 8 bases, with 14 bases between. Germline assignment: CDR1 SGHVS and CDR2 FQNEAQ. CDR3 sequence (DNA): TGTGCCAGCAGCTTAGACACCGGGAGTTGGGGCTACACCTTC. Translation gives CASSLDTGSWGYTF.

The rearrangement joins TRBV19 to TRBJ1-2; TRBD1 agrees at 7 bases. V was pared by 1 base and J by 6 bases, with 17 bases of the junction left unmatched. Germline lookup yields CDR1 LNHDA and CDR2 SQIVND (reference sequence). The length of the CDR3 is 18 residues. CDR3 loop: CASSIAQGRTGALDGYTF. CDR3 nucleotide sequence: TGTGCCAGTAGTATAGCGCAGGGGAGAACAGGGGCGCTGGATGGCTACACCTTC.

In this sample, this clone turned up once. The chain employs TRBV5-8 and TRBJ2-7; D is unclear. The CDR3 spans 12 residues. V lost 4 bases and J 5 bases, leaving 10 bases between the germline ends. Looked up from germline, CDR1 is SGHTS and CDR2 is YDEGEE. The CDR3 DNA is TGTGCCAGCAGCCGTGTCTCGGACGAGCAGTACTTC. Amino acid sequence: CASSRVSDEQYF.

This sequence joins TRBV6-1 and TRBJ1-6, with D possibly TRBD1 on 5 matching bases. The CDR3 has 16 amino acids. The germline V gene has CDR1 MNHNS and CDR2 SASEGT. V lost 0 bases and J 10 bases, leaving 16 bases between the germline ends. The CDR3 DNA reads TGTGCCAGCAGTGAAGCCTGGAAGGGGCAAAGCTCACCCCTCCACTTT. Protein sequence: CASSEAWKGQSSPLHF.

The chain is built from TRBV18 and TRBJ2-1, with D unresolved. This CDR3 region has 13 residues. Trimming pared 5 bases from V and 2 bases from J, leaving 7 bases between. Germline-derived CDR1 and CDR2 are KGHSH and LQKENI. The CDR3 protein is CASSLAAYNEQFF. Written as DNA, the CDR3 is TGTGCCAGCTCATTGGCAGCCTACAATGAGCAGTTCTTC.